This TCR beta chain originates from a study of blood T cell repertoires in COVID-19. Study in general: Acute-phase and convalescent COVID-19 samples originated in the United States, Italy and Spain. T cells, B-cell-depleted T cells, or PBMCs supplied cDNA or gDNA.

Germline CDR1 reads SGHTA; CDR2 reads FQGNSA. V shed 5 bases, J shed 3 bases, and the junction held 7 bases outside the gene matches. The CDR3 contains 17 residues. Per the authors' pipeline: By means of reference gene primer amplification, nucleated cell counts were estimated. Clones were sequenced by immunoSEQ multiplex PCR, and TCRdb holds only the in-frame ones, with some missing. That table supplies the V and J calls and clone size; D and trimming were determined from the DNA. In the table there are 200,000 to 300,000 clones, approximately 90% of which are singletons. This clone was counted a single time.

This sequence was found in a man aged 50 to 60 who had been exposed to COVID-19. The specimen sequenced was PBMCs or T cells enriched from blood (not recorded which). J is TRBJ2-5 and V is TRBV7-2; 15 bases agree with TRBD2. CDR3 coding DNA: TGTGCCAGCAGCCCAGGGACTAGCGGGGGGTCTAAAGAGACCCAGTACTTC. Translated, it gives CASSPGTSGGSKETQYF. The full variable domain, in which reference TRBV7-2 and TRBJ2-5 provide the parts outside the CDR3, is GAGVSQSPSNKVTEKGKDVELRCDPISGHTALYWYRQSLGQGLEFLIYFQGNSAPDKSGLPSDRFSAERTGGSVSTLTIQRTQQEDSAVYLCASSPGTSGGSKETQYFGPGTRLLVL.